What follows describes a single TCR beta chain. This entry comes from a study of blood T cell repertoires in COVID-19. Study information: Both acute and convalescent COVID-19 samples were obtained from the United States, Italy and Spain. Sample material is recorded as cDNA or gDNA derived from T cells, B-cell-depleted T cells, or PBMCs.

Assay used: immunoSEQ multiplex PCR; TCRdb lists only in-frame clones, some missing. Of roughly 84,000 clones detected, 70% to 90% appear once; the ten largest clones hold roughly a sixth. V was pared by 4 bases and J by 4 bases, with 20 bases between. This CDR3 has 17 amino acids. In germline, CDR1 is SEHNR, CDR2 FQNEAQ (reference sequence). Input material: peripheral blood. V gene TRBV7-9 combines with J gene TRBJ1-3; D ambiguous. The source is a woman of 80 years or more with acute or convalescent COVID-19. The CDR3 nucleotides read TGTGCCAGCAGCTCGACTGCCCTCGGACTCTCCGGAAACACCATATATTTT. It specifies CASSSTALGLSGNTIYF. Drawing the rest from reference TRBV7-9 and TRBJ1-3, the complete variable domain is DTGVSQNPRHKITKRGQNVTFRCDPISEHNRLYWYRQTLGQGPEFLTYFQNEAQLEKSRLLSDRFSAERPKGSFSTLEIQRTEQGDSAMYLCASSSTALGLSGNTIYFGEGSWLTVV.